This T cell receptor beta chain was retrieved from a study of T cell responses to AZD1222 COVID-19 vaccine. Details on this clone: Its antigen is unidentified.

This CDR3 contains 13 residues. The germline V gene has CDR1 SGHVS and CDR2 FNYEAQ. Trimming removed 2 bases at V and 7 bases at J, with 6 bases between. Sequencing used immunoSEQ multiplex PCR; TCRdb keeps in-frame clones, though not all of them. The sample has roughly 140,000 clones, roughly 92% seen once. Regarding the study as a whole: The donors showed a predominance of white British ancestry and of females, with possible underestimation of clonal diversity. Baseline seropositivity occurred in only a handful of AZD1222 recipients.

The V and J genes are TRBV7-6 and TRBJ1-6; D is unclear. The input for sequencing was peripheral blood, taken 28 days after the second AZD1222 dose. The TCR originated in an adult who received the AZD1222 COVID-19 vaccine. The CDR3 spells CASSLSPNSPLHF. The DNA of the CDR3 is TGTGCCAGCAGCTTAAGCCCGAATTCACCCCTCCACTTT.